This T cell receptor beta chain derives from a study of blood T cell repertoires in COVID-19. Study background: Sites in the United States, Italy and Spain provided acute and convalescent COVID-19 samples. In each case, the material was cDNA or gDNA derived from T cells, B-cell-depleted T cells, or PBMCs.

As regards this clone: Different DNA sequences within this sample yield the same CDR3.

Per the study methods: Scientists estimated how many nucleated cells there were by amplifying reference gene primers. The table came from immunoSEQ multiplex PCR; TCRdb's copy has only in-frame clones and leaves some out. V, J and clone size are those of that table, while D and trimming were read from the DNA. The sample carries tens of thousands of clones, around 85% recorded once. There are 13 residues in the CDR3. Looked up from germline, CDR1 is LNHNV and CDR2 is YYDKDF (reference sequence). With 3 bases removed from V and 5 bases from J, the gap between germline ends came to 8 bases. Material for sequencing was peripheral blood. The chain has TRBV15 and TRBJ1-5; D is possibly TRBD1 (5 bases). The sequence came from a woman aged 80 or over with acute or convalescent COVID-19. CDR3 in amino acids: CATSSGGDQPQHF. CDR3 nucleotide sequence: TGTGCCACCAGCAGCGGGGGTGATCAGCCCCAGCATTTT.